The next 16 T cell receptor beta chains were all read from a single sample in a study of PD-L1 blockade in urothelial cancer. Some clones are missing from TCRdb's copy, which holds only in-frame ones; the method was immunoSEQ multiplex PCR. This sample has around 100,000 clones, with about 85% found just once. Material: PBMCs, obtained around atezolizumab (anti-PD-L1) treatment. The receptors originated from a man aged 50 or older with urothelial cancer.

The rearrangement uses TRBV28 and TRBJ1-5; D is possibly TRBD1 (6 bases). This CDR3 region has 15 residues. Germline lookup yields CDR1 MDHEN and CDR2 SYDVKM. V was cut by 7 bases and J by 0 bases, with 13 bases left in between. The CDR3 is CASIVQGHSNQPQHF. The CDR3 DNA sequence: TGTGCCAGCATTGTACAGGGCCATAGCAATCAGCCCCAGCATTTT.

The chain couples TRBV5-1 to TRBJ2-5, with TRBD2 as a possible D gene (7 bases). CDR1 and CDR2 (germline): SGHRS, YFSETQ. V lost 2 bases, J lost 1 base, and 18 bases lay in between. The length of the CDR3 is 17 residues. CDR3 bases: TGCGCCAGCAGCTTTGGCAGGGGAGGGAGGCTCCAAGAGACCCAGTACTTC. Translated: CASSFGRGGRLQETQYF.

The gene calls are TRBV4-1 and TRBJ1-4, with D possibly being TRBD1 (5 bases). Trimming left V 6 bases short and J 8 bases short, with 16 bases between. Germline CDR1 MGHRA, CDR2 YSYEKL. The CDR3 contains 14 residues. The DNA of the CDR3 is TGCGCCAGCAGTAACCGGGGGGAATACGAAAAACTGTTTTTT. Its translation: CASSNRGEYEKLFF.

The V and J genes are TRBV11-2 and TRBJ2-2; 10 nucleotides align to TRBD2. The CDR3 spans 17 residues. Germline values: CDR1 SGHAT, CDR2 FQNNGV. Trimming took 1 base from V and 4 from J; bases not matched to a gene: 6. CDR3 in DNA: TGTGCCAGCAGCTTAGTAAGGCTAGCGGGAGTCACCGGGGAGCTGTTTTTT. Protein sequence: CASSLVRLAGVTGELFF.

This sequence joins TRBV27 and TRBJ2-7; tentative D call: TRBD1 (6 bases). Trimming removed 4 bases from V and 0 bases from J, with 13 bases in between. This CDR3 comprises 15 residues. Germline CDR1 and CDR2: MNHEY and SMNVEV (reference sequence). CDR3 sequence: CASSSRWGPSYEQYF. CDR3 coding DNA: TGTGCCAGCAGTTCGCGTTGGGGGCCCTCCTACGAGCAGTACTTC.

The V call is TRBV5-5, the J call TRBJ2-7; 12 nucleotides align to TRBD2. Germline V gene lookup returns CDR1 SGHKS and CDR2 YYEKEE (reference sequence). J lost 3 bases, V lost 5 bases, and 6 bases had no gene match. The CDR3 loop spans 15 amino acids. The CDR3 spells CASRTEGLAGYEQYF. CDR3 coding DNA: TGTGCCAGCAGAACAGAGGGACTAGCGGGCTACGAGCAGTACTTC.

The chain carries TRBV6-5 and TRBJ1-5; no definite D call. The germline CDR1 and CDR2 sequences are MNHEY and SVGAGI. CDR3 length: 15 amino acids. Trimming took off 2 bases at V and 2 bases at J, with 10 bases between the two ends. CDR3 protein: CASSYTGNGNQPQHF. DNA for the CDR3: TGTGCCAGCAGTTACACCGGGAACGGCAATCAGCCCCAGCATTTT.

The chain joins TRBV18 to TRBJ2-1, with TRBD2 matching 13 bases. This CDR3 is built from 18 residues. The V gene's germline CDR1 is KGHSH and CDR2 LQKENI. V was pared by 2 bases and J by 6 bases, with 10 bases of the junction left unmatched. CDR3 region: CASSPKGTSGVKGNEQFF. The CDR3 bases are TGTGCCAGCTCACCAAAGGGGACTAGCGGGGTCAAGGGCAATGAGCAGTTCTTC. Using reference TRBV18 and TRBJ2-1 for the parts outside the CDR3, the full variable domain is NAGVMQNPRHLVRRRGQEARLRCSPMKGHSHVYWYRQLPEEGLKFMVYLQKENIIDESGMPKERFSAEFPKEGPSILRIQQVVRGDSAAYFCASSPKGTSGVKGNEQFFGPGTRLTVL.

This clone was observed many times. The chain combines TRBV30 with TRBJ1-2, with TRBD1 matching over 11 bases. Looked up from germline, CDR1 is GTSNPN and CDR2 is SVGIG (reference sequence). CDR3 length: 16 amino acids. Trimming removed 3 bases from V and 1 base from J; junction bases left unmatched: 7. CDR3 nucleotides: TGTGCCTGGAGCGGACAGGGGGCCTTAGGTAACTATGGCTACACCTTC. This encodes CAWSGQGALGNYGYTF. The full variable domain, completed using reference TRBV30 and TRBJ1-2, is SQTIHQWPATLVQPVGSPLSLECTVEGTSNPNLYWYRQAAGRGLQLLFYSVGIGQISSEVPQNLSASRPQDRQFILSSKKLLLSDSGFYLCAWSGQGALGNYGYTFGSGTRLTVV.

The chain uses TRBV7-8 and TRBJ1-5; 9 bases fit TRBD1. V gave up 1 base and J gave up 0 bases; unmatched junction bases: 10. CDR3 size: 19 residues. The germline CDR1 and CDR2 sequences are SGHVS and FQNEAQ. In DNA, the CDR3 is TGTGCCAGCAGCTTAGGGTGGGGACAGGGCGACTATAGCAATCAGCCCCAGCATTTT. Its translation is CASSLGWGQGDYSNQPQHF.

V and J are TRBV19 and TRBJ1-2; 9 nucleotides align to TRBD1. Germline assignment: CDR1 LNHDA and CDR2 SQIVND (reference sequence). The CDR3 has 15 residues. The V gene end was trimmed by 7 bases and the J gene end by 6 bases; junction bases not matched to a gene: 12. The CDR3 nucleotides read TGTGCCAGTACCCCCTGGACAGGGGAGAGGGATGGCTACACCTTC. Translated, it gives CASTPWTGERDGYTF.

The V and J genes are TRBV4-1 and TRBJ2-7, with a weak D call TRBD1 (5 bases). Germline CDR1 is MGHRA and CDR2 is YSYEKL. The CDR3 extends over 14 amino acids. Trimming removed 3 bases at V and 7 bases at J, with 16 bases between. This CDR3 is CASSHPGAYWEQYF. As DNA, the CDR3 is TGCGCCAGCAGCCACCCTGGGGCCTACTGGGAGCAGTACTTC.

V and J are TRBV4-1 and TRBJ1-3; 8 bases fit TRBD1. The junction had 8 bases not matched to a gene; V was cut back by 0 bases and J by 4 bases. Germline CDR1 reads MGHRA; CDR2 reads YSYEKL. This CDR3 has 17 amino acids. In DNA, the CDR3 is TGCGCCAGCAGCCAAGAGGGGCAGGGGGCACCAGGAAACACCATATATTTT. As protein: CASSQEGQGAPGNTIYF.

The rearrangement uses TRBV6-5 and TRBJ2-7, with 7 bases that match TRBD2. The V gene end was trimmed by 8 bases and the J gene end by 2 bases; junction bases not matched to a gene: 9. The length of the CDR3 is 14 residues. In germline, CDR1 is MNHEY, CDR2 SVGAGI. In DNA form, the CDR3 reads TGTGCCAGCGGGATGACTAGCAAACCCTACGAGCAGTACTTC. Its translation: CASGMTSKPYEQYF.

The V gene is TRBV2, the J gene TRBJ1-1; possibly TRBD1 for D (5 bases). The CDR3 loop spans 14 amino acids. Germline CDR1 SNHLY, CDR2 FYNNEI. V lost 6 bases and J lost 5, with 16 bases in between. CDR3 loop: CASRVGRGLTEAFF. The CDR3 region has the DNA TGTGCCAGCAGGGTAGGACGGGGGTTGACTGAAGCTTTCTTT.

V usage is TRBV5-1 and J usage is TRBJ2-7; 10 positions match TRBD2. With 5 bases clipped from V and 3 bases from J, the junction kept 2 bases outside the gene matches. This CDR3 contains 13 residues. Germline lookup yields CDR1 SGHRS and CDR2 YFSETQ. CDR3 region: CASSLAGVYEQYF. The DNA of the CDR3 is TGCGCCAGCAGTCTAGCGGGGGTCTACGAGCAGTACTTC.